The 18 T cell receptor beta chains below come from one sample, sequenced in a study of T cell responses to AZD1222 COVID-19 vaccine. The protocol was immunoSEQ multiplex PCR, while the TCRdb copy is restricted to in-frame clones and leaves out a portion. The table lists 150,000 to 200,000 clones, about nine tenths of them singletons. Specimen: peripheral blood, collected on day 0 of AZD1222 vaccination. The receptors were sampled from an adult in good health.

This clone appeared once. CDR3 DNA: TGCGCCAGCAGCCGGGAATATGAGCAGTTCTTC. Protein product: CASSREYEQFF. This sequence joins TRBV5-1 and TRBJ2-1; a weak D match, TRBD2 (5 bases). The CDR3 runs to 11 residues. CDR1 is SGHRS and CDR2 is YFSETQ in the germline V gene. The V gene lost 4 bases and the J gene lost 8 bases, with 7 bases spanning the gap.

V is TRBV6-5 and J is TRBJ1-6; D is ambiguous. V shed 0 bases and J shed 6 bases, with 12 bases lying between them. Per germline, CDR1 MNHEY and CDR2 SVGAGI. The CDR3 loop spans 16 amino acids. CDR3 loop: CASSYSTLLSNSPLHF. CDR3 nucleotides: TGTGCCAGCAGTTACTCGACGCTGCTATCTAATTCACCCCTCCACTTT.

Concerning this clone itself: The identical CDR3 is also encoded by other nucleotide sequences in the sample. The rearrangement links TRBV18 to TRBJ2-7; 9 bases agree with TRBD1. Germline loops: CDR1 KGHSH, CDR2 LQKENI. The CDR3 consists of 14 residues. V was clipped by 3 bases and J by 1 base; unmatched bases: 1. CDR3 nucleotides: TGTGCCAGCTCACCTGGGACAGGGTCCTACGAGCAGTACTTC. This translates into CASSPGTGSYEQYF.

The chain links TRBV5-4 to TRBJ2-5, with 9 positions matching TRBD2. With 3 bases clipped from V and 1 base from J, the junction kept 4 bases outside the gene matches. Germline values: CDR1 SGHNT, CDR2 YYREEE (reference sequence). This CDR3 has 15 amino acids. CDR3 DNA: TGTGCCAGCAGCTCCGGACTAGCGAGCCAAGAGACCCAGTACTTC. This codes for CASSSGLASQETQYF.

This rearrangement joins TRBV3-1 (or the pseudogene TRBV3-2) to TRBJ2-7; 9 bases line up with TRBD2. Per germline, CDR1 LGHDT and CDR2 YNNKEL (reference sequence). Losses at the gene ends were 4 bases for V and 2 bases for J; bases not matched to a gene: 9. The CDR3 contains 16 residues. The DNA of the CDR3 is TGTGCCAGCAGCCCAGGTGGGCTAGCGGGGCCCTACGAGCAGTACTTC. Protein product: CASSPGGLAGPYEQYF.

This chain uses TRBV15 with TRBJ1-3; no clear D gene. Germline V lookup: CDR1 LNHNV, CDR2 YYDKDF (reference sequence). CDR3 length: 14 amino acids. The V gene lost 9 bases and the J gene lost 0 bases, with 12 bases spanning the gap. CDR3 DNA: TGTGCCACGTGGAGCGGTAGCTCTGGAAACACCATATATTTT. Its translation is CATWSGSSGNTIYF.

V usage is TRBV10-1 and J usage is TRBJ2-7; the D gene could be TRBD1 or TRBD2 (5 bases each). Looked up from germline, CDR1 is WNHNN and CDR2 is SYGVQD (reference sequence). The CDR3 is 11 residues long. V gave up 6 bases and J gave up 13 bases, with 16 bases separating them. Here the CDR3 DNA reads TGCGCCAGCAGCCCCCGGGACGGGTCATACTTC. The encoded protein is CASSPRDGSYF.

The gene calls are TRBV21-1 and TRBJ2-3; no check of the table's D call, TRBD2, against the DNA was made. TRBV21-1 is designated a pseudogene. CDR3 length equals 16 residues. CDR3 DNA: TGTGCCAGCAGCAAAGCTGGGGCGGGGGGGCTGAATACGCAGTATTTT. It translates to CASSKAGAGGLNTQYF.

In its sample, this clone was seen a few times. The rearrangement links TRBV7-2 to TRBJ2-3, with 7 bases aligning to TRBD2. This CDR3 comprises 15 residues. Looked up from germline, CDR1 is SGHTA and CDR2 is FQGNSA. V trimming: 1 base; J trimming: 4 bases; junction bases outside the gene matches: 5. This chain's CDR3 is CASSLDVGGADTQYF. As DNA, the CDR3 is TGTGCCAGCAGCTTAGACGTGGGAGGGGCAGATACGCAGTATTTT.

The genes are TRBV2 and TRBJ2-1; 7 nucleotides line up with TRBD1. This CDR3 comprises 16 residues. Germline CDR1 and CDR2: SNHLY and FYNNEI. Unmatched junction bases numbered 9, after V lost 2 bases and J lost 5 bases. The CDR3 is CASSELDRRINNEQFF. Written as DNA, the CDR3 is TGTGCCAGCAGTGAATTGGACAGGCGGATAAACAATGAGCAGTTCTTC.

CDR3 loop: CASSLEWEGYNEQFF. CDR3 sequence (DNA): TGTGCCAGCAGCTTAGAGTGGGAGGGCTACAATGAGCAGTTCTTC. V and J are TRBV7-9 and TRBJ2-1; 7 bases agree with TRBD2. The germline V gene has CDR1 SEHNR and CDR2 FQNEAQ (reference sequence). After removal of 1 base from V and 3 bases from J, the junction contained 3 bases not matched to a gene. There are 15 residues in the CDR3.

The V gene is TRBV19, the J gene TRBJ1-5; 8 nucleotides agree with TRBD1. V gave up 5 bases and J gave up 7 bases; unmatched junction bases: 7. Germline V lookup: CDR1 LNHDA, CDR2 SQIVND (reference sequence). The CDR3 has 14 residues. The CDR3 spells CASSSTGVRQPQHF. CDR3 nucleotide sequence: TGTGCCAGTAGTTCGACAGGGGTGAGACAGCCCCAGCATTTT.

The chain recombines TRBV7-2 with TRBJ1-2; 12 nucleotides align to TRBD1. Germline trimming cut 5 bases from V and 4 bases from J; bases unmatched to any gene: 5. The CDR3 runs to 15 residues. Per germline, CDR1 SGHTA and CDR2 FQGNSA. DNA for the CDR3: TGTGCCAGCAGCGTAGGGACAGGGGGCGGCTATGGCTACACCTTC. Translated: CASSVGTGGGYGYTF.

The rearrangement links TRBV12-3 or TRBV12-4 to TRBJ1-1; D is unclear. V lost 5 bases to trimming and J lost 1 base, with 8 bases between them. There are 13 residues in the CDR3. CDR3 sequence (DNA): TGTGCCAGCAGTCAAAAACCGAACACTGAAGCTTTCTTT. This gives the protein CASSQKPNTEAFF.

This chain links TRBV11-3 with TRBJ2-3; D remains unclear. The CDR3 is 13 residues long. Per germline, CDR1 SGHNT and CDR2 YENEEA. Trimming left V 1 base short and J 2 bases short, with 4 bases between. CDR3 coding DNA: TGTGCCAGCAGCTTAGCGGACACAGATACGCAGTATTTT. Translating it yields CASSLADTDTQYF.

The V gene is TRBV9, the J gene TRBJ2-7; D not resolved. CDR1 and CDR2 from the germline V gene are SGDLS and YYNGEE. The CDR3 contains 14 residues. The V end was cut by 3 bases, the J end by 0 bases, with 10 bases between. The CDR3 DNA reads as TGTGCCAGCAGCGCACGACTGAGCTCCTACGAGCAGTACTTC. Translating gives CASSARLSSYEQYF. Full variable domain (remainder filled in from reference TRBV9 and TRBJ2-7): DSGVTQTPKHLITATGQRVTLRCSPRSGDLSVYWYQQSLDQGLQFLIQYYNGEERAKGNILERFSAQQFPDLHSELNLSSLELGDSALYFCASSARLSSYEQYFGPGTRLTVT.

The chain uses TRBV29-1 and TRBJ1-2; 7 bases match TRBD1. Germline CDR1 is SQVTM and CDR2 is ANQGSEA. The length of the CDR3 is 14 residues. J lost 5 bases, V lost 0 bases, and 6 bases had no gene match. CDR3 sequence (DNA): TGCAGCGTTGAAGAACCGGGACAGATATATGGCTACACCTTC. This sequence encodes CSVEEPGQIYGYTF.

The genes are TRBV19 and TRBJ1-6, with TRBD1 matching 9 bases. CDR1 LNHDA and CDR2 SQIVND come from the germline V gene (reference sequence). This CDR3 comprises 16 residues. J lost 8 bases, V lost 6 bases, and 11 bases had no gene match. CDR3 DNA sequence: TGTGCCAGTAGGCCCACCCGGACAGGGGAATATTCACCCCTCCACTTT. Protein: CASRPTRTGEYSPLHF.